The 19 T cell receptor beta chains given below trace back to one sample, sequenced in a study of cytomegalovirus exposure and HLA in healthy donors. The PCR employed 60 Vbeta primers together with 13 Jbeta primers. This table comes from immunoSEQ multiplex PCR, and its TCRdb copy is limited to in-frame clones, with some not included. Here the sample spans 72,000 or so clones, less than 80% being singletons. Sequencing was performed on PBMCs. The receptors were sampled from a woman aged 45 to 65 in good health and CMV-seronegative.

V gene TRBV7-6 combines with J gene TRBJ1-2; a possible D gene is TRBD1 (5 bases). The CDR3 runs to 15 residues. Germline V gene data show CDR1 as SGHVS and CDR2 as FNYEAQ. The V and J ends lost 5 bases and 2 bases respectively, with 15 bases between them. CDR3 loop: CASSPPGGRNYGYTF. The DNA of the CDR3 is TGTGCCAGCAGCCCCCCGGGGGGGAGAAACTATGGCTACACCTTC.

V usage is TRBV16 and J usage is TRBJ2-7; the match to TRBD1 covers 7 bases. This CDR3 has 16 amino acids. Germline CDR1 and CDR2: KGHSY and FQNENV. V lost 1 base and J lost 5; bases outside the gene matches: 11. DNA of the CDR3: TGTGCCAGCAGCCAATTGGTACAGGGGAATATGGACGAGCAGTACTTC. Translation: CASSQLVQGNMDEQYF.

J is TRBJ2-3 and V is TRBV6-4; 8 positions agree with TRBD1. CDR3 size: 15 residues. The germline CDR1 and CDR2 sequences are MRHNA and SNTAGT. Trimming cost V 6 bases and J 2 bases; bases outside gene matches: 7. CDR3 nucleotide sequence: TGTGCCAGCAGCCTTGGACAGGGTGACACAGATACGCAGTATTTT. Protein product: CASSLGQGDTDTQYF.

A single count supports this clone. This chain uses TRBV5-4 with TRBJ2-1; the match to TRBD1 covers 10 bases. The CDR3 runs 17 residues. Germline V gives CDR1 SGHNT, CDR2 YYREEE (reference sequence). Losses at the gene ends were 5 bases for V and 2 bases for J; bases not matched to a gene: 10. CDR3 sequence: CASSSGQGGGAYNEQFF. CDR3 nucleotide sequence: TGTGCCAGCAGTTCCGGACAGGGGGGAGGTGCCTACAATGAGCAGTTCTTC.

This chain connects TRBV19 to TRBJ1-2; 10 positions match TRBD1. V shed 3 bases, J shed 4 bases, and the junction held 11 bases outside the gene matches. The CDR3 consists of 17 residues. Germline CDR1 and CDR2: LNHDA and SQIVND (reference sequence). The DNA for the CDR3 is TGTGCCAGTAGTATTGTCGGGACAGGGGAGTTGAGCTATGGCTACACCTTC. Its protein is CASSIVGTGELSYGYTF. Full variable domain (rest looked up from reference TRBV19 and TRBJ1-2): DGGITQSPKYLFRKEGQNVTLSCEQNLNHDAMYWYRQDPGQGLRLIYYSQIVNDFQKGDIAEGYSVSREKKESFPLTVTSAQKNPTAFYLCASSIVGTGELSYGYTFGSGTRLTVV.

A few counts support this clone. The chain uses TRBV4-3 and TRBJ1-4; D may be TRBD1 (6 bases). CDR3 length: 17 amino acids. The ends were cut back, 2 bases at V and 8 bases at J, with 21 bases in the middle. CDR1 is LGHNA and CDR2 is YSLEER in the germline V gene. The CDR3 reads CASSQRPGGRGGEKLFF. In DNA, the CDR3 is TGCGCCAGCAGCCAAAGACCGGGGGGCAGGGGAGGGGAAAAACTGTTTTTT.

The CDR3 DNA reads TGTGCCAGCAGCTTATTAGCGGGGGAAGACGAGCAGTACTTC. Its translation is CASSLLAGEDEQYF. The chain carries TRBV13 and TRBJ2-7; TRBD2 matches at 9 bases. This CDR3 is 14 amino acids long. The germline V gene encodes CDR1 PRHDT and CDR2 FYEKMQ (reference sequence). J lost 5 bases, V lost 2 bases, and 4 bases had no gene match.

In this sample, this clone turned up a few times. The chain is built from TRBV4-2 and TRBJ2-1, with 11 bases fitting TRBD2. CDR3 length equals 16 residues. Trimming removed 4 bases from V and 8 bases from J; junction bases left unmatched: 10. Germline V gene lookup returns CDR1 LGHNA and CDR2 YNFKEQ. In nucleotides, the CDR3 is TGTGCCAGCAGCCTCATCGGGACTAGCGGAGAATATGAGCAGTTCTTC. It codes for CASSLIGTSGEYEQFF.

This clone has more than one count but fewer than ten. The genes are TRBV5-4 and TRBJ1-1, with a tentative D call TRBD1 (5 bases). Between the trimmed V and J ends, which lost 1 base and 2 bases, there was a span of 18 bases. Germline lookup yields CDR1 SGHNT and CDR2 YYREEE (reference sequence). This CDR3 contains 17 residues. The CDR3 DNA reads TGTGCCAGCAGCTTGCCAGGGTGGGCAGGGAAAAACACTGAAGCTTTCTTT. The encoded protein is CASSLPGWAGKNTEAFF.

A word on this clone: At one boundary the junction diverges from the germline segment, which might be a read error. The rearrangement links TRBV5-1 to TRBJ2-3, with 7 bases that match TRBD2. There are 14 residues in the CDR3. Germline CDR1 SGHRS, CDR2 YFSETQ. The CDR3 DNA reads as TGCGTCAGCAGGCGGGAGTCGGGCACAGATACGCAGTATTTT. Its translation is CVSRRESGTDTQYF.

The chain joins TRBV28 to TRBJ2-5, with 9 bases aligning to TRBD1. The length of the CDR3 is 15 residues. The germline CDR1 and CDR2 sequences are MDHEN and SYDVKM. The trim removed 6 bases at V and 4 bases at J, leaving 9 bases unmatched. The CDR3 loop reads CASSPGTGYRETQYF. The CDR3 region has the DNA TGTGCCAGCAGCCCCGGGACAGGGTACAGAGAGACCCAGTACTTC.

The gene calls are TRBV7-2 and TRBJ2-1; no reliable D call. The V end was cut by 5 bases, the J end by 9 bases, with 11 bases between. CDR3 length: 12 amino acids. Germline assignment: CDR1 SGHTA and CDR2 FQGNSA. CDR3 sequence reads: CASSIERLEQFF. For the CDR3, the DNA is TGTGCCAGCAGCATTGAGAGGCTTGAGCAGTTCTTC.

This clone showed up just a few times. The chain recombines TRBV5-1 with TRBJ2-7; 7 bases align to TRBD1. Germline V gene lookup returns CDR1 SGHRS and CDR2 YFSETQ. The CDR3 spans 15 residues. With V trimmed by 2 bases and J by 3 bases, 8 bases remained unmatched. CDR3 bases: TGCGCCAGCAGCTTAATACAGGGGTTGGGCTACGAGCAGTACTTC. It encodes CASSLIQGLGYEQYF.

This chain links TRBV28 with TRBJ1-5; D is unclear. V was cut by 3 bases and J by 7 bases, with 10 bases left in between. In germline, CDR1 is MDHEN, CDR2 SYDVKM. The CDR3 is made up of 13 amino acids. This CDR3 is CASSFRVTQPQHF. Here the CDR3 DNA reads TGTGCCAGCAGTTTTCGGGTTACCCAGCCCCAGCATTTT.

The rearrangement uses TRBV5-3 and TRBJ1-2; tentative D call: TRBD1 (5 bases). TRBV5-3 is assigned to the ORF class and has an uncertain function. This CDR3 region has 16 residues. V lost 4 bases, J lost 11 bases, and 27 bases lay in between. The CDR3 DNA follows: TGTGCCAGAAGCCCCCGGATCGGTCTGCCCTGGGCAGGGTACACCTTC. It codes for CARSPRIGLPWAGYTF.

This clone was picked up a small number of times. The rearrangement joins TRBV7-9 to TRBJ2-7; D gene unclear. CDR3 length: 12 residues. CDR1 is SEHNR, CDR2 FQNEAQ, per germline (reference sequence). V was pared by 3 bases and J by 4 bases, with 7 bases between. The CDR3 loop is CASSFSVYEQYF. The CDR3 DNA reads TGTGCCAGCAGCTTCTCAGTATACGAGCAGTACTTC.

The V and J genes are TRBV29-1 and TRBJ2-3; 7 nucleotides match TRBD1. CDR1 and CDR2 (germline): SQVTM, ANQGSEA. The CDR3 totals 15 residues. V was clipped by 7 bases and J by 5 bases; unmatched bases: 15. CDR3 in amino acids: CSAIIIRQGVDTQYF. CDR3 nucleotides: TGCAGCGCCATCATAATCCGACAGGGTGTAGATACGCAGTATTTT.

The chain is built from TRBV28 and TRBJ2-1, with 7 nucleotides matching TRBD1. The germline gives CDR1 MDHEN, CDR2 SYDVKM. V lost 3 bases, J lost 3 bases, and 11 bases stayed unmatched. The CDR3 runs 17 residues. The DNA of the CDR3 is TGTGCCAGCAGTTTCTCGCGGTCAGGGGGTTTCTACAATGAGCAGTTCTTC. Its translation is CASSFSRSGGFYNEQFF.

The V and J genes are TRBV13 and TRBJ2-7; TRBD1 aligns across 10 bases. The ends lost 5 bases at V and 5 bases at J; junction bases unmatched: 6. Germline CDR1 PRHDT, CDR2 FYEKMQ (reference sequence). The CDR3 loop spans 14 amino acids. Written as DNA, the CDR3 is TGTGCCAGCAGCCCAAGACAGGGGGCTGACGAGCAGTACTTC. Translation: CASSPRQGADEQYF.